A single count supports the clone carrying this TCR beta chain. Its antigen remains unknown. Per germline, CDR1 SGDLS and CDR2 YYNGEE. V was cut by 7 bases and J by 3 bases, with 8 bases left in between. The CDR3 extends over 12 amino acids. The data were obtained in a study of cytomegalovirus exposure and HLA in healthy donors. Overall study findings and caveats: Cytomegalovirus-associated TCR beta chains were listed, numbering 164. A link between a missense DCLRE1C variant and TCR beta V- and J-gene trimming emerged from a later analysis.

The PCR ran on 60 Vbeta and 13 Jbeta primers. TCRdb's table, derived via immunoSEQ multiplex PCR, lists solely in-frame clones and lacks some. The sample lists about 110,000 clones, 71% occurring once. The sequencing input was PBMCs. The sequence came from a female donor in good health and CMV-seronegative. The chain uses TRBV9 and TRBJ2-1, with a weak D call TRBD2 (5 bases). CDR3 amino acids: CASARGYNEQFF. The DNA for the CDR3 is TGTGCCAGCGCTCGGGGCTACAATGAGCAGTTCTTC.